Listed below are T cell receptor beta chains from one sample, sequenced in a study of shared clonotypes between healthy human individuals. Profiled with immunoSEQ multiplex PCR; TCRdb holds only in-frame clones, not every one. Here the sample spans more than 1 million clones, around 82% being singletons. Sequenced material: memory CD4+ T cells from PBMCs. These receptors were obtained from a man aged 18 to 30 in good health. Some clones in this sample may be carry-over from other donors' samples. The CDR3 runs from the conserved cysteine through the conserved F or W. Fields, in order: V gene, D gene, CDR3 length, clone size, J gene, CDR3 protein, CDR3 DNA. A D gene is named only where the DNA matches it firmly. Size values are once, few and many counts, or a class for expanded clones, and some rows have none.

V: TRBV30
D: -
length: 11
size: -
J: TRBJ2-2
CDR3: CAWRVTNTLFF
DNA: TGTGCCTGGAGAGTCACTAATACGCTGTTTTTT

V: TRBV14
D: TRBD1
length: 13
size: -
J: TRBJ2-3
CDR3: CASNQQGPDTQYF
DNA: TGTGCCAGCAATCAACAGGGGCCAGATACGCAGTATTTT

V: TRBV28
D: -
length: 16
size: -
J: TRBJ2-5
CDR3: CASSLRVAGKGETQYF
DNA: TGTGCCAGCAGTTTACGGGTTGCAGGGAAGGGAGAGACCCAGTACTTC

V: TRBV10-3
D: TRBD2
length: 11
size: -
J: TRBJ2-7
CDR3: CALGEGYEQYF
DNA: TGTGCCCTTGGGGAGGGGTACGAGCAGTACTTC

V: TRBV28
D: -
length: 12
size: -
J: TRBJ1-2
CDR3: CASSLGQYGYTF
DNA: TGTGCCAGCAGCCTGGGACAATATGGCTACACCTTC

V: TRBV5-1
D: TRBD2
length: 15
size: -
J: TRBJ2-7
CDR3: CASSLGIAGVYEQYF
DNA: TGCGCCAGCAGCTTGGGGATAGCGGGAGTCTACGAGCAGTACTTC

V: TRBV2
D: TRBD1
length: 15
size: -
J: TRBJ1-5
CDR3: CASSSGTGGNQPQHF
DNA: TGTGCCAGCAGTTCCGGGACAGGGGGAAATCAGCCCCAGCATTTT

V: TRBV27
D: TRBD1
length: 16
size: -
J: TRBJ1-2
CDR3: CASRSLGTGGIYGYTF
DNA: TGTGCCAGCAGGAGCTTAGGGACAGGGGGCATATATGGCTACACCTTC

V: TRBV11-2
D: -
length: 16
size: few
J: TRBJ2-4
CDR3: CASSLVKRQAENIQYF
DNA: TGTGCCAGCAGCTTAGTAAAAAGACAGGCTGAAAACATTCAGTACTTC

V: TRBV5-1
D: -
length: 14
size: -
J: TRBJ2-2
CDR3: CASSLASDTGELFF
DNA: TGCGCCAGCAGCTTGGCCTCTGACACCGGGGAGCTGTTTTTT

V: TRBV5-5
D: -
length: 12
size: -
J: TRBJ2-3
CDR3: CASSLVPDTQYF
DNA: TGTGCCAGCAGCTTGGTTCCAGATACGCAGTATTTT

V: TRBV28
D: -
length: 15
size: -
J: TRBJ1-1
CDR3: CASSGTGLWNTEAFF
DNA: TGTGCCAGCAGTGGGACCGGGTTGTGGAACACTGAAGCTTTCTTT

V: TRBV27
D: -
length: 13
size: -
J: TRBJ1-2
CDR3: CASTTARERGYTF
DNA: TGTGCCAGCACCACAGCGAGGGAGCGGGGCTACACCTTC

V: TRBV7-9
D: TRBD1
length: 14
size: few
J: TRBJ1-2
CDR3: CASSPRGTGDGYTF
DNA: TGTGCCAGCAGCCCCCGAGGGACAGGAGATGGCTACACCTTC

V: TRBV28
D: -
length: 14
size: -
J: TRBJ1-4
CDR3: CASSTTGRTEKLFF
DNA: TGTGCCAGCAGTACGACAGGCCGAACTGAAAAACTGTTTTTT

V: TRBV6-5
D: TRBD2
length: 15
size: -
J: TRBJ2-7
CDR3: CASSASGGRSYEQYF
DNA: TGTGCCAGCAGTGCCTCGGGAGGCCGCTCCTACGAGCAGTACTTC

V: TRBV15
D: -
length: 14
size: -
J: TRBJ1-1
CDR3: CATSRDAAGTEAFF
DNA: TGTGCCACCAGCAGAGATGCTGCCGGCACTGAAGCTTTCTTT